The 13 T cell receptor beta chains below come from one sample, sequenced in a study of lymphopenia after photon versus proton radiotherapy. Measured with immunoSEQ multiplex PCR; TCRdb has only the in-frame clones, and not every one. The table has approximately 65,000 clones, around 90% seen once. The sample here was peripheral blood, taken from a patient treated with proton-based radiotherapy. These receptors were taken from an elderly man with esophageal cancer.

The rearrangement links TRBV6-6 to TRBJ1-5; D uncertain. CDR3 length: 15 residues. Germline loops: CDR1 MNHNY, CDR2 SVGAGI (reference sequence). Trimming pared 0 bases from V and 0 bases from J, leaving 6 bases between. The CDR3 bases are TGTGCCAGCAGTTACTCGAAGGATAGCAATCAGCCCCAGCATTTT. This codes for CASSYSKDSNQPQHF.

This rearrangement joins TRBV9 to TRBJ2-3, with D perhaps matching TRBD2 (6 bases). CDR1 is SGDLS and CDR2 is YYNGEE in the germline V gene. CDR3 length equals 17 residues. The V gene lost 3 bases and the J gene lost 2 bases, with 19 bases spanning the gap. In DNA form, the CDR3 reads TGTGCCAGCAGCGCAACCTCCGAAAGGGAGGTCACAGATACGCAGTATTTT. Protein product: CASSATSEREVTDTQYF.

This rearrangement joins TRBV9 to TRBJ2-2; 8 bases fit TRBD2. The CDR3 loop spans 14 amino acids. The ends lost 2 bases at V and 4 bases at J; junction bases unmatched: 1. Germline assignment: CDR1 SGDLS and CDR2 YYNGEE. For the CDR3, the DNA is TGTGCCAGCAGCGTGGGGACTAGCACCGGGGAGCTGTTTTTT. Translated: CASSVGTSTGELFF.

The rearrangement links TRBV5-6 to TRBJ1-1; 8 nucleotides agree with TRBD1. V trimming: 3 bases; J trimming: 0 bases; junction bases outside the gene matches: 7. Looked up from germline, CDR1 is SGHDT and CDR2 is YYEEEE. The CDR3 runs 16 residues. The CDR3 bases are TGTGCCAGCAGCTCTCTGGACAGGGACGTGAACACTGAAGCTTTCTTT. It yields the protein CASSSLDRDVNTEAFF.

The CDR3 sequence: CASSLAYQPQHF. DNA of the CDR3: TGTGCCAGCAGCTTAGCGTATCAGCCCCAGCATTTT. This chain uses TRBV7-9 with TRBJ1-5; D is unclear. The CDR3 has 12 amino acids. CDR1 SEHNR and CDR2 FQNEAQ come from the germline V gene (reference sequence). Trimming removed 0 bases from V and 5 bases from J, with 2 bases in between. The whole variable domain, filled in from reference TRBV7-9 and TRBJ1-5, reads DTGVSQNPRHKITKRGQNVTFRCDPISEHNRLYWYRQTLGQGPEFLTYFQNEAQLEKSRLLSDRFSAERPKGSFSTLEIQRTEQGDSAMYLCASSLAYQPQHFGDGTRLSIL.

V usage is TRBV6-5 and J usage is TRBJ1-5; no definite D call. Germline V gives CDR1 MNHEY, CDR2 SVGAGI. This CDR3 spans 13 amino acids. V shed 3 bases and J shed 7 bases, with 10 bases lying between them. The CDR3 spells CASSYGRGQPQHF. CDR3 in DNA: TGTGCCAGCAGTTATGGTCGGGGACAGCCCCAGCATTTT.

V usage is TRBV6-5 and J usage is TRBJ2-2; unclear D gene. V was clipped by 6 bases and J by 7 bases, with 9 bases between them. Germline assignment: CDR1 MNHEY and CDR2 SVGAGI. This CDR3 has 12 amino acids. The CDR3 DNA follows: TGTGCCAGCAGGCTGACGGGCGGGGAGCTGTTTTTT. Translating it yields CASRLTGGELFF.

The gene calls are TRBV29-1 and TRBJ2-2; TRBD2 aligns across 8 bases. V shed 6 bases and J 0 bases; nucleotides not matched to a gene: 3. Germline CDR1 and CDR2: SQVTM and ANQGSEA. The CDR3 has 14 residues. Written as DNA, the CDR3 is TGCAGCGTCGGGGGACTAGCGAACACCGGGGAGCTGTTTTTT. This codes for CSVGGLANTGELFF.

The DNA for the CDR3 is TGTGCCAGTAGTCCCCGGGAGGGGGTCCCATGGAACATTCAGTACTTC. Amino acids: CASSPREGVPWNIQYF. This chain uses TRBV19 with TRBJ2-4, with TRBD2 matching 8 bases. The junction had 13 bases not matched to a gene; V was cut back by 5 bases and J by 7 bases. Germline V lookup: CDR1 LNHDA, CDR2 SQIVND (reference sequence). The CDR3 extends over 16 amino acids. The full variable domain, completed using reference TRBV19 and TRBJ2-4, is DGGITQSPKYLFRKEGQNVTLSCEQNLNHDAMYWYRQDPGQGLRLIYYSQIVNDFQKGDIAEGYSVSREKKESFPLTVTSAQKNPTAFYLCASSPREGVPWNIQYFGAGTRLSVL.

The chain couples TRBV27 to TRBJ1-1; 8 nucleotides match TRBD1. This CDR3 is built from 16 residues. With V trimmed by 5 bases and J by 4 bases, 12 bases remained unmatched. Germline V gene lookup returns CDR1 MNHEY and CDR2 SMNVEV (reference sequence). CDR3 sequence reads: CASSPHDRGRRTEAFF. Written as DNA, the CDR3 is TGTGCCAGCAGTCCCCACGACAGGGGAAGACGCACTGAAGCTTTCTTT.

This chain joins TRBV6-5 and TRBJ2-7; 14 bases map to TRBD2. The V and J ends lost 11 bases and 10 bases, in that order; junction bases with no gene match: 10. The CDR3 covers 13 residues. CDR1 and CDR2 (germline): MNHEY, SVGAGI. The CDR3 sequence is CASTGTSGRAQYF. CDR3 DNA sequence: TGTGCCTCGACCGGGACTAGCGGGAGAGCCCAGTACTTC.

The V and J genes are TRBV29-1 and TRBJ2-1, with a possible D match to TRBD2 (5 bases). This CDR3 has 13 amino acids. The germline V and J ends were trimmed by 7 bases and 6 bases, with 16 bases remaining between them. Germline V lookup: CDR1 SQVTM, CDR2 ANQGSEA. DNA for the CDR3: TGCAGCGCCGCCCGGGCCGCGGGCAATGAGCAGTTCTTC. It encodes CSAARAAGNEQFF.

This chain connects TRBV5-4 to TRBJ2-5; TRBD2 matches 14 bases. J was trimmed by 7 bases and V by 4 bases; bases with no gene match: 9. This CDR3 is 16 amino acids long. Germline V lookup: CDR1 SGHNT, CDR2 YYREEE (reference sequence). The CDR3 protein is CASSARTSGGQGTQYF. CDR3 nucleotides: TGTGCCAGCAGCGCCCGGACTAGCGGGGGGCAGGGGACCCAGTACTTC.